These T cell receptor beta chains were read from a single sample in a study of beta chain features in type 1 diabetes. TCRdb keeps only in-frame clones here, not all; method: immunoSEQ multiplex PCR. The sample includes 860,000 or so clones, 17% seen only once; the top ten take 0.02% to 0.03%. The material sequenced was naive CD4+ T cells from blood. Receptors were obtained from a woman younger than 30 in good health. Each CDR3 is given with its conserved first and last residue. A D gene is named only where the DNA matches it firmly. A row's size may be missing; if present it is once, few, many or a size class.

V gene: TRBV28; J gene: TRBJ2-1; clone size: NA; D gene: TRBD2; CDR3 protein: CASSSGGSHNEQFF; CDR3 DNA: TGTGCCAGCAGTTCGGGGGGGTCCCACAATGAGCAGTTCTTC
V gene: TRBV28; J gene: TRBJ2-1; clone size: many; D gene: NA; CDR3 protein: CASTIQQGRQFF; CDR3 DNA: TGTGCCAGCACCATACAACAGGGACGGCAGTTCTTC
V gene: TRBV6-5; J gene: TRBJ2-1; clone size: NA; D gene: TRBD1; CDR3 protein: CASSQDRGGYNEQFF; CDR3 DNA: TGTGCCAGCAGCCAGGACAGGGGGGGCTACAATGAGCAGTTCTTC
V gene: TRBV7-2; J gene: TRBJ2-7; clone size: NA; D gene: TRBD2; CDR3 protein: CASSLATGWTSGNYEQYF; CDR3 DNA: TGTGCCAGCAGCTTAGCGACCGGGTGGACTAGCGGAAACTACGAGCAGTACTTC
V gene: TRBV21-1; J gene: TRBJ2-1; clone size: few; D gene: NA; CDR3 protein: CASSKEGTGGYEQFF; CDR3 DNA: TGTGCCAGCAGCAAGGAAGGGACAGGGGGCTATGAGCAGTTCTTC
V gene: TRBV11-2; J gene: TRBJ2-2; clone size: NA; D gene: TRBD2; CDR3 protein: CASRTGLAGGNTGELFF; CDR3 DNA: TGTGCCAGCAGGACCGGACTAGCGGGAGGAAACACCGGGGAGCTGTTTTTT
V gene: TRBV6-5; J gene: TRBJ2-1; clone size: NA; D gene: NA; CDR3 protein: CASSYSPRVYNEQFF; CDR3 DNA: TGTGCCAGCAGTTACTCACCACGGGTCTACAATGAGCAGTTCTTC
V gene: TRBV11-2; J gene: TRBJ2-1; clone size: few; D gene: TRBD2; CDR3 protein: CASSLSSGRAFEQFF; CDR3 DNA: TGTGCCAGCAGCTTGTCCAGCGGGAGGGCCTTTGAGCAGTTCTTC
V gene: TRBV7-2; J gene: TRBJ2-5; clone size: few; D gene: NA; CDR3 protein: CASSSGTLWQETQYF; CDR3 DNA: TGTGCCAGCAGTTCCGGGACGTTGTGGCAAGAGACCCAGTACTTC
V gene: TRBV7-3; J gene: TRBJ2-7; clone size: NA; D gene: NA; CDR3 protein: CASSSGTRSEQYF; CDR3 DNA: TGTGCCAGCAGCTCCGGGACGAGGAGCGAGCAGTACTTC
V gene: TRBV5-1; J gene: TRBJ2-5; clone size: NA; D gene: TRBD1; CDR3 protein: CASSLGLRTGTETQYF; CDR3 DNA: TGCGCCAGCAGCTTGGGACTCCGGACAGGGACTGAGACCCAGTACTTC
V gene: TRBV20-1; J gene: TRBJ2-7; clone size: NA; D gene: NA; CDR3 protein: CSGLRHYEQYF; CDR3 DNA: TGCAGTGGACTCCGGCACTACGAGCAGTACTTC
V gene: TRBV7-3; J gene: TRBJ2-7; clone size: NA; D gene: NA; CDR3 protein: CASSLTYRCSSSVRNYEQYF; CDR3 DNA: TGTGCCAGCAGCTTAACCTATCGGTGCTCATCTAGCGTGCGAAACTACGAGCAGTACTTC
V gene: TRBV21-1; J gene: TRBJ2-5; clone size: NA; D gene: NA; CDR3 protein: CASSKARPNEETQYF; CDR3 DNA: TGTGCCAGCAGCAAAGCTCGGCCCAATGAAGAGACCCAGTACTTC
V gene: TRBV5-8; J gene: TRBJ1-3; clone size: few; D gene: NA; CDR3 protein: CASAVNTIYF; CDR3 DNA: TGTGCCAGCGCCGTTAACACCATATATTTT
V gene: TRBV18; J gene: TRBJ2-1; clone size: once; D gene: TRBD1; CDR3 protein: CASSSGTGRGNNEQFF; CDR3 DNA: TGTGCCAGCTCATCGGGGACAGGCCGGGGTAACAATGAGCAGTTCTTC
V gene: TRBV5-1; J gene: TRBJ1-6; clone size: NA; D gene: NA; CDR3 protein: CASSSTDNSPLHF; CDR3 DNA: TGCGCCAGCAGCTCAACAGATAATTCACCCCTCCACTTT
V gene: TRBV29-1; J gene: TRBJ2-3; clone size: few; D gene: NA; CDR3 protein: CSVDALSTDTQYF; CDR3 DNA: TGCAGCGTTGACGCACTCAGCACAGATACGCAGTATTTT
V gene: TRBV5-4; J gene: TRBJ1-4; clone size: few; D gene: NA; CDR3 protein: CASSLAGGSFNEKLFF; CDR3 DNA: TGTGCCAGCAGCCTCGCCGGGGGGAGCTTTAATGAAAAACTGTTTTTT
V gene: TRBV4-3; J gene: TRBJ2-1; clone size: NA; D gene: TRBD2; CDR3 protein: CASSRSGDSLGSSYNEQFF; CDR3 DNA: TGCGCCAGCAGCAGAAGCGGGGACTCCCTTGGAAGCTCCTACAATGAGCAGTTCTTC
V gene: TRBV7-3; J gene: TRBJ2-7; clone size: NA; D gene: NA; CDR3 protein: CASSPKGTSYEQYF; CDR3 DNA: TGTGCCAGCAGCCCAAAGGGGACAAGTTACGAGCAGTACTTC
V gene: TRBV29-1; J gene: TRBJ2-2; clone size: NA; D gene: NA; CDR3 protein: CSVGQRNTGELFF; CDR3 DNA: TGCAGCGTTGGACAGAGGAACACCGGGGAGCTGTTTTTT
V gene: TRBV29-1; J gene: TRBJ2-5; clone size: NA; D gene: NA; CDR3 protein: CSVSVYQETQYF; CDR3 DNA: TGCAGCGTTTCAGTGTACCAAGAGACCCAGTACTTC
V gene: TRBV14; J gene: TRBJ2-1; clone size: few; D gene: TRBD2; CDR3 protein: CASSLGEGNEQFF; CDR3 DNA: TGTGCCAGCAGCCTCGGGGAGGGCAATGAGCAGTTCTTC
V gene: TRBV9; J gene: TRBJ2-1; clone size: few; D gene: NA; CDR3 protein: CASSASLYNEQFF; CDR3 DNA: TGTGCCAGCAGCGCTAGCCTTTACAATGAGCAGTTCTTC
V gene: TRBV7-3; J gene: TRBJ2-2; clone size: NA; D gene: NA; CDR3 protein: CASSSGSGELFF; CDR3 DNA: TGTGCCAGCAGCTCAGGGTCCGGGGAGCTGTTTTTT
V gene: TRBV6-1; J gene: TRBJ1-5; clone size: few; D gene: NA; CDR3 protein: CASLQGVSNQPQHF; CDR3 DNA: TGTGCCAGCCTACAGGGCGTGAGCAATCAGCCCCAGCATTTT
V gene: TRBV9; J gene: TRBJ2-5; clone size: NA; D gene: TRBD2; CDR3 protein: CASSPLSRGGQETQYF; CDR3 DNA: TGTGCCAGCAGCCCCCTTTCGAGGGGAGGGCAAGAGACCCAGTACTTC
V gene: TRBV5-4; J gene: TRBJ2-3; clone size: few; D gene: NA; CDR3 protein: CASSPPGGLPADTQYF; CDR3 DNA: TGTGCCAGCAGCCCGCCGGGCGGACTCCCGGCAGATACGCAGTATTTT
V gene: TRBV2; J gene: TRBJ2-2; clone size: NA; D gene: NA; CDR3 protein: CASSKITTGELFF; CDR3 DNA: TGTGCCAGTTCAAAAATTACCACCGGGGAGCTGTTTTTT
V gene: TRBV5-1; J gene: TRBJ2-5; clone size: NA; D gene: TRBD1; CDR3 protein: CASSPQGAETQYF; CDR3 DNA: TGCGCCAGCAGCCCACAGGGGGCTGAGACCCAGTACTTC
V gene: TRBV10-3; J gene: TRBJ2-3; clone size: few; D gene: NA; CDR3 protein: CAISESLATDTQYF; CDR3 DNA: TGTGCCATCAGTGAGTCACTAGCTACAGATACGCAGTATTTT
V gene: TRBV4-3; J gene: TRBJ2-5; clone size: NA; D gene: NA; CDR3 protein: CASSQGPGETQYF; CDR3 DNA: TGCGCCAGCAGCCAGGGCCCGGGAGAGACCCAGTACTTC
V gene: TRBV9; J gene: TRBJ1-3; clone size: few; D gene: TRBD1; CDR3 protein: CASSVAPTGISGNTIYF; CDR3 DNA: TGTGCCAGCAGCGTAGCCCCGACAGGGATCTCTGGAAACACCATATATTTT
V gene: TRBV28; J gene: TRBJ1-4; clone size: NA; D gene: NA; CDR3 protein: CASSFSEREKLFF; CDR3 DNA: TGTGCCAGCAGTTTCTCCGAGAGGGAAAAACTGTTTTTT
V gene: TRBV6-1; J gene: TRBJ2-3; clone size: NA; D gene: TRBD1; CDR3 protein: CASSVGQGMPDTQYF; CDR3 DNA: TGTGCCAGCAGTGTCGGACAGGGAATGCCAGATACGCAGTATTTT
V gene: TRBV6-6; J gene: TRBJ2-7; clone size: NA; D gene: TRBD1; CDR3 protein: CASRYRGRNYEQYF; CDR3 DNA: TGTGCCAGCAGGTACAGGGGGCGAAACTACGAGCAGTACTTC
V gene: TRBV28; J gene: TRBJ2-1; clone size: few; D gene: TRBD1; CDR3 protein: CASSEHGQGQCLF; CDR3 DNA: TGTGCCAGCAGTGAACACGGACAGGGCCAGTGTCTCTTC
V gene: TRBV6-1; J gene: TRBJ2-3; clone size: NA; D gene: NA; CDR3 protein: CASSPSGDTQYF; CDR3 DNA: TGTGCCAGCAGCCCTTCGGGGGATACGCAGTATTTT
V gene: TRBV7-2; J gene: TRBJ2-1; clone size: NA; D gene: NA; CDR3 protein: CASSYLAIAYNEQFF; CDR3 DNA: TGTGCCAGCAGCTACCTAGCTATAGCCTACAATGAGCAGTTCTTC
V gene: TRBV7-9; J gene: TRBJ2-1; clone size: NA; D gene: TRBD2; CDR3 protein: CASSLGLAKYNEQFF; CDR3 DNA: TGTGCCAGCAGCCTAGGACTAGCGAAATACAATGAGCAGTTCTTC
V gene: TRBV7-2; J gene: TRBJ2-3; clone size: NA; D gene: NA; CDR3 protein: CASRFRGTSTDTQYF; CDR3 DNA: TGTGCCAGCAGGTTTAGAGGGACTAGCACAGATACGCAGTATTTT
V gene: TRBV28; J gene: TRBJ2-5; clone size: NA; D gene: NA; CDR3 protein: CASSEIAGETQYF; CDR3 DNA: TGTGCCAGCAGTGAGATAGCCGGAGAGACCCAGTACTTC
V gene: TRBV7-8; J gene: TRBJ1-5; clone size: few; D gene: NA; CDR3 protein: CASSSQNNQPQHF; CDR3 DNA: TGTGCCAGCAGCTCTCAGAACAATCAGCCCCAGCATTTT
V gene: TRBV4-3; J gene: TRBJ2-3; clone size: NA; D gene: NA; CDR3 protein: CASSPSAKATDTQYF; CDR3 DNA: TGCGCCAGCAGCCCGTCGGCAAAGGCCACAGATACGCAGTATTTT
V gene: TRBV28; J gene: TRBJ2-1; clone size: few; D gene: TRBD2; CDR3 protein: CASSLHLAGTYNEQFF; CDR3 DNA: TGTGCCAGCAGTTTACACCTAGCGGGGACCTACAATGAGCAGTTCTTC
V gene: TRBV19; J gene: TRBJ1-1; clone size: few; D gene: TRBD1; CDR3 protein: CASSGQGATEAFF; CDR3 DNA: TGTGCCAGTAGTGGACAGGGGGCCACTGAAGCTTTCTTT
V gene: TRBV28; J gene: TRBJ2-4; clone size: NA; D gene: NA; CDR3 protein: CASSYSLAKNIQYF; CDR3 DNA: TGTGCCAGCAGTTACAGCCTAGCCAAAAACATTCAGTACTTC
V gene: TRBV29-1; J gene: TRBJ2-5; clone size: few; D gene: NA; CDR3 protein: CSVEKETQYF; CDR3 DNA: TGCAGCGTTGAGAAAGAGACCCAGTACTTC
V gene: TRBV4-3; J gene: TRBJ2-3; clone size: NA; D gene: NA; CDR3 protein: CASSQDWQVNTDTQYF; CDR3 DNA: TGCGCCAGCAGCCAAGACTGGCAGGTTAACACAGATACGCAGTATTTT
V gene: TRBV6-1; J gene: TRBJ2-1; clone size: few; D gene: NA; CDR3 protein: CASSLMGTREQFF; CDR3 DNA: TGTGCCAGCAGTCTAATGGGGACTCGAGAGCAGTTCTTC
V gene: TRBV5-6; J gene: TRBJ1-1; clone size: few; D gene: TRBD1; CDR3 protein: CASSLGVRDRDNTEAFF; CDR3 DNA: TGTGCCAGCAGCTTGGGCGTCCGGGACAGGGACAACACTGAAGCTTTCTTT
V gene: TRBV5-4; J gene: TRBJ2-3; clone size: few; D gene: NA; CDR3 protein: CASSQTQGFADTQYF; CDR3 DNA: TGTGCCAGCAGCCAAACACAGGGATTCGCAGATACGCAGTATTTT
V gene: TRBV9; J gene: TRBJ2-1; clone size: few; D gene: TRBD2; CDR3 protein: CASSPGLAGGYNNEQFF; CDR3 DNA: TGTGCCAGCAGCCCCGGTTTAGCGGGAGGCTACAACAATGAGCAGTTCTTC